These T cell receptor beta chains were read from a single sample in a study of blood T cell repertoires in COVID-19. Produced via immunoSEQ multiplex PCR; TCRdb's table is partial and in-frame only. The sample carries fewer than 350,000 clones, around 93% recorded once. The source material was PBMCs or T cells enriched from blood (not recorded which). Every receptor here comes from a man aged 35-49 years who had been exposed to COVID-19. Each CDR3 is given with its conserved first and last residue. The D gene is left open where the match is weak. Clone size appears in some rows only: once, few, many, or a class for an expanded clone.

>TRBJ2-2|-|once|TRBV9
CASSVATWGELFF
TGTGCCAGCAGCGTAGCTACCTGGGGGGAGCTGTTTTTT
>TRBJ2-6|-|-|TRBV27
CASTSPVDSQGNGANVLTF
TGTGCCAGCACCTCGCCGGTGGACAGCCAAGGGAATGGGGCCAACGTCCTGACTTTC
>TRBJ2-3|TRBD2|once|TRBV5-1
CASSLGGSGSNADTQYF
TGCGCCAGCAGCTTGGGGGGTAGCGGGAGCAATGCAGATACGCAGTATTTT
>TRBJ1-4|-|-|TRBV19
CASSIDLRGATNEKLFF
TGTGCCAGTAGTATAGATCTTCGGGGGGCGACTAATGAAAAACTGTTTTTT
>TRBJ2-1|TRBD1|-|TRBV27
CASSPERTGDCNEQFF
TGTGCCAGCAGTCCGGAGCGGACAGGGGATTGCAATGAGCAGTTCTTC
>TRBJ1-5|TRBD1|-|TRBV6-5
CASSSDRDNQPQHF
TGTGCCAGCAGTTCCGACAGGGACAATCAGCCCCAGCATTTT
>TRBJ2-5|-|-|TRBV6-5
CASSIRRDQETQYF
TGTGCCAGCAGTATTCGCAGGGATCAAGAGACCCAGTACTTC
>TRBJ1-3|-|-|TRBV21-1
CASSKGESSGNTIYF
TGTGCCAGCAGCAAGGGCGAGAGCTCTGGAAACACCATATATTTT
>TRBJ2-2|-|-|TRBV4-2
CASSQTPGAGELFF
TGTGCCAGCAGCCAGACCCCGGGGGCCGGGGAGCTGTTTTTT
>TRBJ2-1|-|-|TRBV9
CASGEASYNEQFF
TGTGCCAGCGGGGAGGCATCCTACAATGAGCAGTTCTTC
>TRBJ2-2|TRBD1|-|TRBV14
CASSRKGVDRVGELFF
TGTGCCAGCAGCCGAAAAGGGGTGGACAGGGTCGGGGAGCTGTTTTTT
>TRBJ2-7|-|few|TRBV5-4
CASIGGNYEQYF
TGTGCCAGCATCGGGGGAAATTACGAGCAGTACTTC
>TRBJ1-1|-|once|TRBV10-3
CATASVETEAFF
TGTGCCACCGCTTCAGTGGAGACTGAAGCTTTCTTT
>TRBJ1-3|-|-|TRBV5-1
CASSLGGGDTIYF
TGCGCCAGCAGCTTAGGAGGCGGGGACACCATATATTTT
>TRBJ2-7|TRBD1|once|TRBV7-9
CASSLHIRTGGYEQYF
TGTGCCAGCAGCTTACATATCCGGACAGGGGGCTACGAGCAGTACTTC
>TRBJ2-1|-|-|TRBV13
CASSLWQGINNEQFF
TGTGCCAGCAGCTTATGGCAGGGTATCAACAATGAGCAGTTCTTC
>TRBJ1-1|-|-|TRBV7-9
CASGRELNTEAFF
TGTGCCAGCGGAAGGGAGCTGAACACTGAAGCTTTCTTT
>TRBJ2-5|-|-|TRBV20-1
CSASSQETQYF
TGCAGTGCTTCCAGCCAAGAGACCCAGTACTTC
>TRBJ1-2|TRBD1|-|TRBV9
CASSEGQGFFGYTF
TGTGCCAGCAGTGAGGGACAGGGGTTCTTTGGCTACACCTTC
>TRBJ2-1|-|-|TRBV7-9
CASSSDRQGLEQFF
TGTGCCAGCAGCTCCGACAGACAAGGGCTTGAGCAGTTCTTC
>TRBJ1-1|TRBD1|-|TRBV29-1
CSVAGDRGLTEAFF
TGCAGCGTTGCCGGAGACAGGGGGCTAACTGAAGCTTTCTTT
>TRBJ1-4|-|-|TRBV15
CATSRVHSKEVFF
TGTGCCACCAGCAGAGTACACTCAAAGGAGGTGTTTTTT
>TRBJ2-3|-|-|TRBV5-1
CASGGGQSQPTDTQYF
TGCGCCAGCGGCGGGGGCCAGTCCCAGCCCACAGATACGCAGTATTTT
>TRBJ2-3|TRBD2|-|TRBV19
CASSSRTSGRALTDTQYF
TGTGCCAGTAGTTCCCGGACTAGCGGGAGGGCCTTGACAGATACGCAGTATTTT
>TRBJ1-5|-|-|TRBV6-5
CASSRGGVEPQHF
TGTGCCAGCAGTAGAGGGGGTGTCGAGCCCCAGCATTTT
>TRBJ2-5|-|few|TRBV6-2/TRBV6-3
CASSLPHTRETQYF
TGTGCCAGCAGTTTACCCCATACTAGAGAGACCCAGTACTTC
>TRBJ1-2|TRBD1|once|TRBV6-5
CASRDRGHMSYGYTF
TGTGCCAGCAGGGACAGGGGGCATATGAGCTATGGCTACACCTTC
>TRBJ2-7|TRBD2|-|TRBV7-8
CASSSREGDYEQYF
TGTGCCAGCAGCTCACGGGAGGGCGACTACGAGCAGTACTTC
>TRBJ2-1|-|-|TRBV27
CASSLSGVGSPYNEQFF
TGTGCCAGCAGTTTATCGGGGGTCGGGAGCCCCTACAATGAGCAGTTCTTC
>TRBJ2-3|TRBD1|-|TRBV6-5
CASRDRLTDTQYF
TGTGCCAGCCGGGACAGACTCACAGATACGCAGTATTTT
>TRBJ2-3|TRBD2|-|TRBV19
CASSKAGVEFSSTDTQYF
TGTGCCAGTAGTAAAGCGGGAGTGGAGTTTAGTAGCACAGATACGCAGTATTTT
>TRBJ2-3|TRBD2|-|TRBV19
CASSMSGTRSVTDTQYF
TGTGCCAGTAGTATGAGTGGGACTAGGAGTGTCACAGATACGCAGTATTTT
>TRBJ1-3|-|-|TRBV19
CASRSSDGVSGNTIYF
TGTGCCAGTAGGTCTTCCGATGGAGTCTCTGGAAACACCATATATTTT
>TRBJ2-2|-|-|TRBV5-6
CASSLVLSGAGELFF
TGTGCCAGCAGCTTGGTTTTGTCGGGGGCCGGGGAGCTGTTTTTT